The entry below gives a single TCR beta chain sequence along with its context. These data belong to a study of blood T cell repertoires in COVID-19. Only in-frame clones appear in the TCRdb table, and some are missing; sequencing was by immunoSEQ multiplex PCR. The sample has some 250,000 clones, around nine tenths seen once. Germline V gene sequence: CDR1 SQVTM, CDR2 ANQGSEA. The CDR3 runs 11 residues. Between the trimmed V and J ends, which lost 3 bases and 2 bases, there was a span of 5 bases. The receptor was isolated from a woman between 65 and 79 years old with active or convalescent COVID-19. The source material was peripheral blood. This rearrangement joins TRBV29-1 to TRBJ2-7; the D is unclear. In DNA form, the CDR3 reads TGCAGCGTTGAGGAGACCTACGAGCAGTACTTC. This translates into CSVEETYEQYF.